The rows below give T cell receptor beta chains drawn from one sample of a study of OX40 agonist ivuxolimab in advanced cancers. Profiled with immunoSEQ multiplex PCR; TCRdb holds only in-frame clones, not every one. This sample carries about 64,000 clones, 80% to 90% of them seen once, and the ten largest clones take 2.1%. This sample comprised CD4+ or CD8+ T cells sorted from blood, obtained in a trial of the OX40 agonist ivuxolimab. All receptors derive from an adult with an advanced solid tumor such as melanoma, head and neck, liver or kidney cancer. Both conserved end residues are part of each CDR3. D genes are given only for firm matches. Clone size, where shown, is once, few, many, or a class for clones that have expanded.

j_gene: TRBJ1-5; abundance: -; d_gene: -; v_gene: TRBV7-6; CDR3nt: TGTGCCAGCAGCTTACTTGGGGGGGGATCTCCAGGTCAGCCCCAGCATTTT; CDR3aa: CASSLLGGGSPGQPQHF
j_gene: TRBJ2-4; abundance: -; d_gene: -; v_gene: TRBV6-6; CDR3nt: TGTGCCAGCAGTTACGCTGAGATAGCCAAAAACATTCAGTACTTC; CDR3aa: CASSYAEIAKNIQYF
j_gene: TRBJ1-1; abundance: -; d_gene: -; v_gene: TRBV9; CDR3nt: TGTGCCAGCAGCGTAGTTGGTGGGTCTGCTGAAGCTTTCTTT; CDR3aa: CASSVVGGSAEAFF
j_gene: TRBJ1-5; abundance: -; d_gene: TRBD1; v_gene: TRBV19; CDR3nt: TGTGCCAGTAGCCTCCGGGACAGGGGATCACAGCCCCAGCATTTT; CDR3aa: CASSLRDRGSQPQHF
j_gene: TRBJ1-3; abundance: -; d_gene: -; v_gene: TRBV28; CDR3nt: TGTGCCAGCAGTTTACGGGGAAGTGGAAACACCATATATTTT; CDR3aa: CASSLRGSGNTIYF
j_gene: TRBJ2-2; abundance: -; d_gene: TRBD2; v_gene: TRBV19; CDR3nt: TGTGCCAGTAACGGCTTTAGCGGGAGTGGTAGGGAGCTGTTTTTT; CDR3aa: CASNGFSGSGRELFF
j_gene: TRBJ1-5; abundance: -; d_gene: TRBD1; v_gene: TRBV30; CDR3nt: TGTGCCTGGAGTTTTACCCAGGGGGGGGCGCCCCAGCATTTT; CDR3aa: CAWSFTQGGAPQHF
j_gene: TRBJ2-7; abundance: -; d_gene: -; v_gene: TRBV7-9; CDR3nt: TGTGCCAGCAGCTTAGTTAGTAACGAGCAGTACTTC; CDR3aa: CASSLVSNEQYF
j_gene: TRBJ2-7; abundance: -; d_gene: TRBD1; v_gene: TRBV6-5; CDR3nt: TGTGCCAGCAGTTCGACAGGGGACTACGAGCAGTACTTC; CDR3aa: CASSSTGDYEQYF
j_gene: TRBJ1-6; abundance: -; d_gene: -; v_gene: TRBV18; CDR3nt: TGTGCCAGCTCACCCGGACAGACCCTCCACTTT; CDR3aa: CASSPGQTLHF
j_gene: TRBJ2-2; abundance: -; d_gene: -; v_gene: TRBV7-9; CDR3nt: TGTGCCAGCAGCTTAGCTCGAACACACCAGCTGTTTTTT; CDR3aa: CASSLARTHQLFF
j_gene: TRBJ2-1; abundance: -; d_gene: TRBD2; v_gene: TRBV10-3; CDR3nt: TGTGCCATCAGTGGGGTAGCGGGAACTTACAATGAGCAGTTCTTC; CDR3aa: CAISGVAGTYNEQFF
j_gene: TRBJ1-1; abundance: -; d_gene: -; v_gene: TRBV5-4; CDR3nt: TGTGCCAGTAGCTTAGAACGGAGTTACACTGAAGCTTTCTTT; CDR3aa: CASSLERSYTEAFF
j_gene: TRBJ1-2; abundance: -; d_gene: TRBD1; v_gene: TRBV16; CDR3nt: TGTGCCAGCAGCCAATTGGGTATCGGACAGGGGAACTATGGCTACACCTTC; CDR3aa: CASSQLGIGQGNYGYTF
j_gene: TRBJ2-1; abundance: -; d_gene: -; v_gene: TRBV5-4; CDR3nt: TGTGCCAGCACTGGGAGGTCAACCTACAATGAGCAGTTCTTC; CDR3aa: CASTGRSTYNEQFF
j_gene: TRBJ1-2; abundance: -; d_gene: -; v_gene: TRBV2; CDR3nt: TGTGCCAGCAGTGACCAGGTTGGGGTCCCGGGCGCTGGCTACACCTTC; CDR3aa: CASSDQVGVPGAGYTF
j_gene: TRBJ1-1; abundance: -; d_gene: -; v_gene: TRBV30; CDR3nt: TGTGCCTGGAATATTGGGGGAGTGGACACTGAAGCTTTCTTT; CDR3aa: CAWNIGGVDTEAFF
j_gene: TRBJ2-2; abundance: -; d_gene: TRBD2; v_gene: TRBV7-3; CDR3nt: TGTGCCAGTAAAGCGGGGCCCACCGGGGAGCTGTTTTTT; CDR3aa: CASKAGPTGELFF
j_gene: TRBJ1-5; abundance: -; d_gene: -; v_gene: TRBV5-6; CDR3nt: TGTGCCAGCAGCTACGGAGATCAGCCCCAGCATTTT; CDR3aa: CASSYGDQPQHF
j_gene: TRBJ2-5; abundance: -; d_gene: TRBD1; v_gene: TRBV11-3; CDR3nt: TGTGCCAGCGCACAACAGGGGGTCCAAGAGACCCAGTACTTC; CDR3aa: CASAQQGVQETQYF
j_gene: TRBJ2-1; abundance: -; d_gene: -; v_gene: TRBV11-3; CDR3nt: TGTGCCAGCAGCTTAGTCCTGGGCACCGATAATCTTCATGAGCAGTTCTTC; CDR3aa: CASSLVLGTDNLHEQFF
j_gene: TRBJ1-2; abundance: -; d_gene: TRBD1; v_gene: TRBV6-4; CDR3nt: TGTGCCAGCTCGACCCATGAGGGGGCGGGCTACACCTTC; CDR3aa: CASSTHEGAGYTF
j_gene: TRBJ2-5; abundance: -; d_gene: -; v_gene: TRBV10-3; CDR3nt: TGTGCCATCAGTGGGGCGACTAGGGGAGAGACCCAGTACTTC; CDR3aa: CAISGATRGETQYF
j_gene: TRBJ2-3; abundance: -; d_gene: -; v_gene: TRBV7-2; CDR3nt: TGTGCCAGCAGCTCACACTCGCGGCGGAGCACAGATACGCAGTATTTT; CDR3aa: CASSSHSRRSTDTQYF
j_gene: TRBJ1-2; abundance: -; d_gene: -; v_gene: TRBV21-1; CDR3nt: TGTGCCAGCAGCAAAAGGGGGCAGTATGGCTACACCTTC; CDR3aa: CASSKRGQYGYTF
j_gene: TRBJ2-7; abundance: -; d_gene: TRBD1; v_gene: TRBV11-3; CDR3nt: TGTGCCAGCAGCTCAGGGACAGGGATCACGGGCTCCTACGAGCAGTACTTC; CDR3aa: CASSSGTGITGSYEQYF
j_gene: TRBJ2-1; abundance: -; d_gene: TRBD1; v_gene: TRBV11-2; CDR3nt: TGTGCCAGCAGCTTGACAGGGGACGGGCGTCGGCAGTTCTTC; CDR3aa: CASSLTGDGRRQFF
j_gene: TRBJ2-7; abundance: -; d_gene: TRBD1; v_gene: TRBV2; CDR3nt: TGTGCCAGCAGAGGGACAGGGATCGACGAGCAGTACTTC; CDR3aa: CASRGTGIDEQYF
j_gene: TRBJ1-1; abundance: -; d_gene: TRBD1; v_gene: TRBV5-4; CDR3nt: TGTGCCAGCAGCTTCACAGGGGCTGAAGCTTTCTTT; CDR3aa: CASSFTGAEAFF
j_gene: TRBJ2-2; abundance: -; d_gene: -; v_gene: TRBV5-1; CDR3nt: TGCGCCAGCAGCTTAGGGTCAACGAACACCGGGGAGCTGTTTTTT; CDR3aa: CASSLGSTNTGELFF
j_gene: TRBJ1-3; abundance: once; d_gene: -; v_gene: TRBV6-1; CDR3nt: TGTGCCAGCAATAAATTCTCTGGAAACACCATATATTTT; CDR3aa: CASNKFSGNTIYF
j_gene: TRBJ2-5; abundance: -; d_gene: TRBD1; v_gene: TRBV6-6; CDR3nt: TGTGCCGGTGGGCAGGGGGAAGAGACCCAGTACTTC; CDR3aa: CAGGQGEETQYF
j_gene: TRBJ2-1; abundance: -; d_gene: -; v_gene: TRBV4-2; CDR3nt: TGTGCCAGCAGCCAAACAACCCAGGTCCGCGGAGAGCAGTTCTTC; CDR3aa: CASSQTTQVRGEQFF
j_gene: TRBJ2-1; abundance: -; d_gene: TRBD1; v_gene: TRBV6-5; CDR3nt: TGTGCCAGCAGCCCGGGACAGGGGGTATACAATGAGCAGTTCTTC; CDR3aa: CASSPGQGVYNEQFF
j_gene: TRBJ2-7; abundance: -; d_gene: -; v_gene: TRBV5-5; CDR3nt: TGTGCCAGCACCCCAGCTTGGTACGGGGCCTACGAGCAGTACTTC; CDR3aa: CASTPAWYGAYEQYF
j_gene: TRBJ2-3; abundance: once; d_gene: TRBD1; v_gene: TRBV5-4; CDR3nt: TGTGCCAGCAGCTCTGGACAGGGATCAGATACGCAGTATTTT; CDR3aa: CASSSGQGSDTQYF
j_gene: TRBJ1-6; abundance: -; d_gene: -; v_gene: TRBV6-1; CDR3nt: TGTGCCAGCAGTGAATTACCAGGTAATTCACCCCTCCACTTT; CDR3aa: CASSELPGNSPLHF
j_gene: TRBJ2-1; abundance: -; d_gene: -; v_gene: TRBV7-9; CDR3nt: TGTGCCAGCAGCTTAGATTCGGACGAACAGTTCTTC; CDR3aa: CASSLDSDEQFF
j_gene: TRBJ2-7; abundance: -; d_gene: -; v_gene: TRBV30; CDR3nt: TGTGCCTGCCCGGGACCCACAGCCTACGAGCAGTACTTC; CDR3aa: CACPGPTAYEQYF
j_gene: TRBJ2-3; abundance: -; d_gene: TRBD2; v_gene: TRBV29-1; CDR3nt: TGCAGCTCCAGCGGGGGAACCACAGATACGCAGTATTTT; CDR3aa: CSSSGGTTDTQYF
j_gene: TRBJ2-6; abundance: -; d_gene: -; v_gene: TRBV7-2; CDR3nt: TGTGCCAGCAGCCCTGATTGGGGGTCTGGGGCCAACGTCCTGACTTTC; CDR3aa: CASSPDWGSGANVLTF
j_gene: TRBJ1-1; abundance: -; d_gene: -; v_gene: TRBV6-6; CDR3nt: TGTGCCAGCACCCAGGGCGACGCTGAAGCTTTCTTT; CDR3aa: CASTQGDAEAFF
j_gene: TRBJ2-1; abundance: -; d_gene: TRBD2; v_gene: TRBV18; CDR3nt: TGTGCCAGTTCCTGGGGAGGGGAGGAGCAGTTCTTC; CDR3aa: CASSWGGEEQFF
j_gene: TRBJ2-1; abundance: -; d_gene: -; v_gene: TRBV11-3; CDR3nt: TGTGCCAGCTCCCTAAGGAGCTCCTACAATGAGCAGTTCTTC; CDR3aa: CASSLRSSYNEQFF
j_gene: TRBJ1-1; abundance: -; d_gene: -; v_gene: TRBV18; CDR3nt: TGTGCCAGCTCACCTTCGGAAGGGGGTACTGAAGCTTTCTTT; CDR3aa: CASSPSEGGTEAFF
j_gene: TRBJ2-5; abundance: -; d_gene: -; v_gene: TRBV23-1; CDR3nt: TGCGCCAGCAGTCAAGGAGTTAACGGGACAAAGGCACAAGAGACCCAGTACTTC; CDR3aa: CASSQGVNGTKAQETQYF
j_gene: TRBJ2-1; abundance: -; d_gene: -; v_gene: TRBV19; CDR3nt: TGTGCCAGTAAGCACCGTGAGTACAATGAGCAGTTCTTC; CDR3aa: CASKHREYNEQFF
j_gene: TRBJ2-1; abundance: -; d_gene: -; v_gene: TRBV29-1; CDR3nt: TGCAGCGTTATAAGTATAGGGAAACCCTACAATGAGCAGTTCTTC; CDR3aa: CSVISIGKPYNEQFF
j_gene: TRBJ2-5; abundance: -; d_gene: -; v_gene: TRBV10-3; CDR3nt: TGTGCCATCAGTGAGGTGGAACAGACCCAGTACTTC; CDR3aa: CAISEVEQTQYF
j_gene: TRBJ2-1; abundance: -; d_gene: TRBD2; v_gene: TRBV5-8; CDR3nt: TGTGCCAGCAGCTTGTCCGGGACTAGAGGAAATGAGCAGTTCTTC; CDR3aa: CASSLSGTRGNEQFF
j_gene: TRBJ2-1; abundance: once; d_gene: -; v_gene: TRBV6-5; CDR3nt: TGTGCCAGCGCGGCCCCCTACAATGAGCAGTTCTTC; CDR3aa: CASAAPYNEQFF
j_gene: TRBJ1-4; abundance: -; d_gene: -; v_gene: TRBV23-1; CDR3nt: TGCGCCAGCAGTCCCCTAGGAAAACTGTTTTTT; CDR3aa: CASSPLGKLFF
j_gene: TRBJ2-1; abundance: few; d_gene: TRBD2; v_gene: TRBV5-4; CDR3nt: TGTGCCAGCAGTGAGTCAGCGGGATTTAACGATGAGCAGTTCTTC; CDR3aa: CASSESAGFNDEQFF
j_gene: TRBJ2-7; abundance: -; d_gene: -; v_gene: TRBV28; CDR3nt: TGTGCCAGCAGTGTGCAGGGATTCTCCTACGAGCAGTACTTC; CDR3aa: CASSVQGFSYEQYF
j_gene: TRBJ2-5; abundance: -; d_gene: -; v_gene: TRBV5-5; CDR3nt: TGTGCCAGCGCTTCTCGGGGAGGGGGGGAGACCCAGTACTTC; CDR3aa: CASASRGGGETQYF
j_gene: TRBJ1-1; abundance: -; d_gene: -; v_gene: TRBV18; CDR3nt: TGTGCCAGCTCACCACCCTCTCGTGGGAACACTGAAGCTTTCTTT; CDR3aa: CASSPPSRGNTEAFF
j_gene: TRBJ2-3; abundance: -; d_gene: -; v_gene: TRBV30; CDR3nt: TGTGCCTGGGGCGAGTCCATTACAGATACGCAGTATTTT; CDR3aa: CAWGESITDTQYF
j_gene: TRBJ2-2; abundance: -; d_gene: TRBD1; v_gene: TRBV5-1; CDR3nt: TGCGCCAGCAGTCGGACAGGGGGCTTGGACACCGGGGAGCTGTTTTTT; CDR3aa: CASSRTGGLDTGELFF
j_gene: TRBJ1-1; abundance: -; d_gene: TRBD1; v_gene: TRBV4-1; CDR3nt: TGCGCCAGCAGCCAGGCGGGACAGGGGGGCACTGAAGCTTTCTTT; CDR3aa: CASSQAGQGGTEAFF
j_gene: TRBJ2-3; abundance: few; d_gene: -; v_gene: TRBV5-4; CDR3nt: TGTGCCAGCAGCCCCCTTGACCCTAGCACAGATACGCAGTATTTT; CDR3aa: CASSPLDPSTDTQYF